What follows is one T cell receptor beta chain and its context. No antigen is known for it. At one boundary the junction diverges from the germline segment, which might be a read error. The library came from three nested PCR rounds adapted from ARM-PCR protocols. TCRdb analysed the multiplex PCR reads with MiXCR anew, one entry per CDR3 protein. This table has under 85,000 distinct CDR3 sequences, less than 85% appearing once. The template was RNA from unsorted bulk tissue. The normal lung tissue was taken more than 3 cm from the tumor edge. This CDR3 comprises 15 residues. CDR1 is MNHNS, CDR2 SASEGT, per germline. This sample is part of a study of tumor and adjacent non-tumor tissue in lung cancer. Notes on the study in general: Tumor repertoires had a smaller top 100 clone share than normal lung.

Specimen: distant non-tumor lung tissue. The rearrangement joins TRBV6-1 to TRBJ2-7; 8 positions agree with TRBD2. The receptor comes from a man between 70 and 80 years old with non-small cell lung cancer. The CDR3: CASSEAGGASNEQYF. In DNA form, the CDR3 reads TGTGCCAGCAGTGAGGCGGGGGGCGCATCCAACGAACAGTACTTC.